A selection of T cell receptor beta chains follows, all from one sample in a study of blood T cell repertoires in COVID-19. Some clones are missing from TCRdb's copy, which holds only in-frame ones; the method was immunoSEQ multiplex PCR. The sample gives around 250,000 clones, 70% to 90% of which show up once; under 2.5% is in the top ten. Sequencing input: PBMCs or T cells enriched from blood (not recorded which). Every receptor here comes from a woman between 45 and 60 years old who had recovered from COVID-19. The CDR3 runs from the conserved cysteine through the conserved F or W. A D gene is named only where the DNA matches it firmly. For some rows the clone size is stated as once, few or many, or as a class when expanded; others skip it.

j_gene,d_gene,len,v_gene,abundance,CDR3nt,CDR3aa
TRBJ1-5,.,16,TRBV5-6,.,TGTGCCAGCAGCCTAAGAACCCTAGTCGGCAATCAGCCCCAGCATTTT,CASSLRTLVGNQPQHF
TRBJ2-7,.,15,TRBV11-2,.,TGTGCCAGCAGCTTAGAGCTTGCCAGGGGATACGAGCAGTACTTC,CASSLELARGYEQYF
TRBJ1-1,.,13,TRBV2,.,TGTGCCAGCAGCGAACGACAGTACACTGAAGCTTTCTTT,CASSERQYTEAFF
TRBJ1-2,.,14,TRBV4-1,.,TGCGCCAGCAGCCAAGATCCAGGGTGGTATGGCTACACCTTC,CASSQDPGWYGYTF
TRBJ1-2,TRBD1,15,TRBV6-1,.,TGTGCCAGCAGCGCCGGACAGGGGGCCAACTATGGCTACACCTTC,CASSAGQGANYGYTF
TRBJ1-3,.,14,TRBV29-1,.,TGCAGCGTTCCTGGGGGGAGTACTGGAAACACCATATATTTT,CSVPGGSTGNTIYF
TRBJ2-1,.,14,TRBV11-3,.,TGTGCCAGCAGTACAGGGTTCCCCTACAATGAGCAGTTCTTC,CASSTGFPYNEQFF
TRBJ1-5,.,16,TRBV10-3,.,TGTGCCATCAGTCTACAGGGAATTGATGGCAATCAGCCCCAGCATTTT,CAISLQGIDGNQPQHF
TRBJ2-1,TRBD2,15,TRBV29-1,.,TGCAGCCACCAAAAAGGGGCGGGGGAATTCAATGAGCAGTTCTTC,CSHQKGAGEFNEQFF
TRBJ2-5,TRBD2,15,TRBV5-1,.,TGCGCCAGCAGCGGCAGCGGGAGGTTCCAAGAGACCCAGTACTTC,CASSGSGRFQETQYF
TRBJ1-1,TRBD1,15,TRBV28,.,TGTGCCAGCAGTACATACAGGGGACCGAACACTGAAGCTTTCTTT,CASSTYRGPNTEAFF
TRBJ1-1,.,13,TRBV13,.,TGTGCCACCTCCGTGAGGAGGGACACTGAAGCTTTCTTT,CATSVRRDTEAFF
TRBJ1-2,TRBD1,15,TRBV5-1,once,TGCGCCAGCAGCTTGGAGGGACAGGGTAACTATGGCTACACCTTC,CASSLEGQGNYGYTF
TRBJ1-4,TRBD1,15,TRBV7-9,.,TGTGCCAGCAGCCCAGGGACAGCCATTAATGAAAAACTGTTTTTT,CASSPGTAINEKLFF
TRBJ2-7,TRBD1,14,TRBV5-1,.,TGCGCCAGCAGCGAAAGACAGGGGCGGGACGAGCAGTACTTC,CASSERQGRDEQYF
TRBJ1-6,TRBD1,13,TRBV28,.,TGTGCCAGTAGGGGGACAGGGTCGTCACCCCTCCACTTT,CASRGTGSSPLHF
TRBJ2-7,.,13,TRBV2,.,TGTGCCAGTGTACAGGGTTCTTACTACGAGCAGTACTTC,CASVQGSYYEQYF
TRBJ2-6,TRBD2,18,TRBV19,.,TGTGCCAGTAGTATAGGACTAGCGGGAGGCACTGGGGCCAACGTCCTGACTTTC,CASSIGLAGGTGANVLTF
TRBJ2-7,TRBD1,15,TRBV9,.,TGTGCCAGCAGCGTAGGACCCGGGACAGCCTACGAGCAGTACTTC,CASSVGPGTAYEQYF
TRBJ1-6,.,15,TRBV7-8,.,TGTGCCAGCAGCCTAAGGACATCGTATAATTCACCCCTCCACTTT,CASSLRTSYNSPLHF
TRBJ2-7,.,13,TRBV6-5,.,TGTGCCACCCTCCCCACTGCAACCTACGAGCAGTACTTC,CATLPTATYEQYF
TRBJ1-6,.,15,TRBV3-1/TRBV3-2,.,TGTGCCAGCAGCCTTCAGGGTCCCACCAATTCACCCCTCCACTTT,CASSLQGPTNSPLHF
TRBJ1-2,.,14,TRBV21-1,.,TGTGCCAGCAGCCGTCCACGCGCGGACTATGGCTACACCTTC,CASSRPRADYGYTF
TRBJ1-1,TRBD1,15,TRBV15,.,TGTGCCACCAGCAGATTGACAGGGTCAGGAACTGAAGCTTTCTTT,CATSRLTGSGTEAFF
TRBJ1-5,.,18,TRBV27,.,TGTGCCAGCACTATTCCACGAACAGCGGGTTATAGCAATCAGCCCCAGCATTTT,CASTIPRTAGYSNQPQHF
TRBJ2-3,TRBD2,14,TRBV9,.,TGTGCCAGCAGCGTAGATAGCGGGAGGGATACGCAGTATTTT,CASSVDSGRDTQYF